The clone carrying this T cell receptor (beta chain) was observed a few times. V shed 7 bases and J shed 2 bases, with 9 bases lying between them. Germline CDR1 reads SNHLY; CDR2 reads FYNNEI. The CDR3 runs to 12 residues. The data derive from a study of CD8 T cells in ankylosing spondylitis. TCRdb used MiXCR to reprocess the 5' RACE reads, holding one entry per CDR3 protein. The data contain about 350,000 distinct CDR3 sequences, approximately 20% of them singletons. Sequencing input: blood, either unsorted or a sorted T cell fraction (not recorded which). The genes are TRBV2 and TRBJ2-7; D is undetermined. The sequence was collected from a male donor with ankylosing spondylitis or in good health (not recorded which). CDR3: CASNGIAYEQYF. The CDR3 nucleotides are TGTGCCAGCAACGGCATAGCCTACGAGCAGTACTTC.